The 14 T cell receptor beta chains given below trace back to one sample, sequenced in a study of cytomegalovirus exposure and HLA in healthy donors. The PCR had 60 Vbeta and 13 Jbeta primers. TCRdb's table, derived via immunoSEQ multiplex PCR, lists solely in-frame clones and lacks some. The table has about 98,000 clones, about 74% seen once. Sequencing was carried out using PBMCs. The receptors were gathered from a male donor in good health and CMV-seronegative.

This clone has only a few counts. The chain employs TRBV5-1 and TRBJ2-5; D call uncertain. Trimming shortened V by 0 bases and J by 5 bases, and 20 bases separated the two germline ends. Germline loops: CDR1 SGHRS, CDR2 YFSETQ. The CDR3 is 17 amino acids. For the CDR3, the DNA is TGCGCCAGCAGCTTGGGGGTCGATATACCTTTGAGGGAGACCCAGTACTTC. It yields the protein CASSLGVDIPLRETQYF.

This clone was detected only a few times. V and J are TRBV6-1 and TRBJ1-1, with D possibly TRBD1 on 5 matching bases. Trimming removed 3 bases at V and 4 bases at J, with 12 bases between. The CDR3 covers 14 residues. Germline assignment: CDR1 MNHNS and CDR2 SASEGT. The CDR3 here is CASSEWQGSTEAFF. The CDR3 bases are TGTGCCAGCAGTGAGTGGCAGGGTAGCACTGAAGCTTTCTTT.

The chain is built from TRBV11-3 and TRBJ2-2; D possibly corresponds to TRBD1 (6 bases). The CDR3 sequence is 16 residues long. Trimming left V 7 bases short and J 0 bases short, with 15 bases between. Germline V CDR1 and CDR2: SGHNT, YENEEA. This chain's CDR3 is CASTNRALPNTGELFF. The CDR3 region has the DNA TGTGCCAGCACAAACAGGGCCCTTCCGAACACCGGGGAGCTGTTTTTT.

V usage is TRBV7-2 and J usage is TRBJ1-3; the match to TRBD1 covers 7 bases. V shed 4 bases, J shed 4 bases, and the junction held 13 bases outside the gene matches. The CDR3 is made up of 17 amino acids. Germline V gene sequence: CDR1 SGHTA, CDR2 FQGNSA. This CDR3 is CASSYRGGSFEGNTIYF. As DNA, the CDR3 is TGTGCCAGCAGCTACAGGGGTGGGTCTTTCGAGGGAAACACCATATATTTT.

The rearrangement joins TRBV2 to TRBJ2-5; TRBD1 matches at 9 bases. J lost 2 bases, V lost 3 bases, and 4 bases had no gene match. The CDR3 runs to 15 residues. CDR1 is SNHLY, CDR2 FYNNEI, per germline. CDR3 in amino acids: CASSDLQGAQETQYF. The CDR3 DNA sequence: TGTGCCAGCAGTGACCTACAGGGGGCGCAAGAGACCCAGTACTTC.

The chain employs TRBV27 and TRBJ2-3; 8 nucleotides match TRBD1. V gave up 10 bases and J gave up 2 bases; unmatched junction bases: 8. Germline CDR1 reads MNHEY; CDR2 reads SMNVEV (reference sequence). The CDR3 covers 14 residues. For the CDR3, the DNA is TGTGCCACAGGACAGGGTCGTTACACAGATACGCAGTATTTT. Protein product: CATGQGRYTDTQYF.

This clone was detected only once. The DNA for the CDR3 is TGTGCCAGCAGTCTCCCGGGACTGACGACCTACGAGCAGTACTTC. It specifies CASSLPGLTTYEQYF. The chain employs TRBV27 and TRBJ2-7; maybe TRBD2 (6 bases). The CDR3 consists of 15 residues. V was cut by 5 bases and J by 2 bases, with 16 bases left in between. The germline V gene has CDR1 MNHEY and CDR2 SMNVEV (reference sequence).

A few counts support this clone. This chain connects TRBV28 to TRBJ1-4; TRBD1 is a possible D gene (6 bases). Trimming removed 6 bases at V and 0 bases at J, with 14 bases between. Germline V gene lookup returns CDR1 MDHEN and CDR2 SYDVKM. The CDR3 runs 16 residues. The CDR3 DNA reads as TGTGCCAGCAGCAAAAACTCAGGGGCAACTAATGAAAAACTGTTTTTT. Translating it yields CASSKNSGATNEKLFF.

The chain carries TRBV6-6 and TRBJ2-1; D possibly corresponds to TRBD1 (5 bases). V was cut by 2 bases and J by 8 bases, with 16 bases left in between. CDR1 and CDR2 (germline): MNHNY, SVGAGI (reference sequence). The CDR3 runs to 15 residues. DNA of the CDR3: TGTGCCAGCAGTTACCCAGGGTCTGGCTTGGATGAGCAGTTCTTC. This codes for CASSYPGSGLDEQFF.

Here the CDR3 reads CSVVDRPLNTEAFF. As DNA, the CDR3 is TGCAGCGTTGTAGACAGGCCGTTGAACACTGAAGCTTTCTTT. The chain has TRBV29-1 and TRBJ1-1; D might be TRBD1 (6 bases). The CDR3 consists of 14 residues. CDR1 and CDR2 from the germline V gene are SQVTM and ANQGSEA. V dropped 4 bases and J dropped 0 bases, with 12 bases sitting between them.

This clone showed up just a few times. The chain recombines TRBV9 with TRBJ1-4; TRBD1 matches at 12 bases. Germline CDR1 reads SGDLS; CDR2 reads YYNGEE. The CDR3 length is 19 residues. Trimming cost V 0 bases and J 8 bases; bases outside gene matches: 14. CDR3 coding DNA: TGTGCCAGCAGCGTAGGGCCCCCGGGACAGGGGGCGCCCGACGAAAAACTGTTTTTT. Residues: CASSVGPPGQGAPDEKLFF.

This chain connects TRBV7-2 to TRBJ1-1, with 8 bases fitting TRBD1. V lost 2 bases to trimming and J lost 5 bases; unmatched junction nucleotides: 4. The V gene's germline CDR1 is SGHTA and CDR2 FQGNSA. The CDR3 totals 14 residues. CDR3 amino acids: CASSLTQGETEAFF. DNA for the CDR3: TGTGCCAGCAGCTTAACACAGGGGGAAACTGAAGCTTTCTTT.

This clone was observed once. V gene TRBV27 combines with J gene TRBJ2-7, with 9 nucleotides matching TRBD1. Germline CDR1 MNHEY, CDR2 SMNVEV (reference sequence). CDR3 length: 15 residues. With 5 bases clipped from V and 4 bases from J, the junction kept 9 bases outside the gene matches. The CDR3 sequence is CASSGQGSIGYEQYF. CDR3 nucleotide sequence: TGTGCCAGCAGTGGACAGGGGAGTATTGGTTACGAGCAGTACTTC.

This chain joins TRBV7-2 and TRBJ1-3, with D uncertain. The ends were cut back, 1 base at V and 0 bases at J, with 13 bases in the middle. The germline V gene has CDR1 SGHTA and CDR2 FQGNSA. This CDR3 is built from 17 residues. The CDR3 DNA follows: TGTGCCAGCAGCTTAGATAGAAACTTCTTCTCTGGAAACACCATATATTTT. This gives the protein CASSLDRNFFSGNTIYF.